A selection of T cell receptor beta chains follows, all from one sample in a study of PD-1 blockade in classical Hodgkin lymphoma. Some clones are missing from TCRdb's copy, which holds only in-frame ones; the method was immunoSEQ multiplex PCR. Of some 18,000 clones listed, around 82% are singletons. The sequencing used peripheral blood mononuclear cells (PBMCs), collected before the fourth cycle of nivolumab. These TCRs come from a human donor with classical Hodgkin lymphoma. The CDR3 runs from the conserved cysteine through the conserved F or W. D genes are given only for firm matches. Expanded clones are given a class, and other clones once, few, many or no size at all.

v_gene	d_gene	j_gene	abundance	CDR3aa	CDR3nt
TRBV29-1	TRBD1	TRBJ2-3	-	CSAVGTANTDTQYF	TGCAGCGCGGTCGGGACAGCTAACACAGATACGCAGTATTTT
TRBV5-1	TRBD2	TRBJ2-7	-	CASSPRTSVYEQYF	TGCGCCAGCAGCCCCCGGACTAGCGTCTACGAGCAGTACTTC
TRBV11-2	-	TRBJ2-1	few	CASSLRDGTYNEQFF	TGTGCCAGCAGCTTAAGGGACGGGACCTACAATGAGCAGTTCTTC
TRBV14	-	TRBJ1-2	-	CASSQELQPYGYTF	TGTGCCAGCAGCCAAGAATTACAGCCCTATGGCTACACCTTC
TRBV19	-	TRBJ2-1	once	CASSIRRGSSYNEQFF	TGTGCCAGTAGTATTCGTAGGGGGAGCTCCTACAATGAGCAGTTCTTC
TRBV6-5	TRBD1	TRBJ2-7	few	CASHPDRVDSYEQYF	TGTGCCAGCCACCCGGACAGGGTAGACTCCTACGAGCAGTACTTC
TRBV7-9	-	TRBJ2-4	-	CASSLAEQGVQYF	TGTGCCAGCAGCTTAGCTGAACAGGGCGTTCAGTACTTC
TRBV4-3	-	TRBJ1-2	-	CASSQDEGIGGYTF	TGCGCCAGCAGCCAAGATGAGGGGATCGGGGGCTACACCTTC
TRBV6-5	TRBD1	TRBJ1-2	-	CASNNRGQSYGYTF	TGTGCCAGCAACAACAGGGGGCAGAGCTATGGCTACACCTTC
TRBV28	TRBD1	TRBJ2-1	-	CASSKGQGQFF	TGTGCCAGCAGTAAAGGACAGGGCCAGTTCTTC
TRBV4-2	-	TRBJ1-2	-	CASSLFGALGGGYTF	TGTGCCAGCAGCTTGTTTGGGGCCCTCGGCGGAGGCTACACCTTC
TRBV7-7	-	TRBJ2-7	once	CASSRGEGYEQYF	TGTGCTAGCAGCCGAGGCGAGGGCTACGAGCAGTACTTC
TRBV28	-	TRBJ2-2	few	CASSLTPPLPNTGELFF	TGTGCCAGCAGTCTCACACCACCCCTCCCCAACACCGGGGAGCTGTTTTTT
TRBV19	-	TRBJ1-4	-	CASAGGGNGEKLFF	TGTGCCAGCGCCGGGGGTGGGAACGGTGAAAAACTGTTTTTT
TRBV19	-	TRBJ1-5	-	CASSIEGTLSQPQHF	TGTGCCAGTAGTATAGAGGGTACGTTGAGTCAGCCCCAGCATTTT
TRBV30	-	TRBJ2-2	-	CAWSVSVPNTGELFF	TGTGCCTGGAGTGTAAGCGTTCCGAACACCGGGGAGCTGTTTTTT
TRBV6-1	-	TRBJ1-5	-	CASSELLPRNQPQHF	TGTGCCAGCAGTGAACTCCTACCGAGAAATCAGCCCCAGCATTTT
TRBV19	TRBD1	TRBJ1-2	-	CASSTGTGGGYTF	TGTGCCAGTAGTACGGGGACAGGGGGTGGCTACACCTTC
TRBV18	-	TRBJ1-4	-	CASSPDGSLGKLFF	TGTGCCAGCTCACCAGATGGGTCTCTAGGAAAACTGTTTTTT
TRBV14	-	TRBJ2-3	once	CARALVTDTQYF	TGTGCCAGGGCCCTCGTCACAGATACGCAGTATTTT
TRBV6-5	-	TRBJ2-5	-	CASSFSSETQYF	TGTGCCAGCAGTTTTAGCTCAGAGACCCAGTACTTC
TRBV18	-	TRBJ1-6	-	CASSPPNSQLYTYNSPLHF	TGTGCCAGCTCACCACCTAACAGCCAACTGTATACTTATAATTCACCCCTCCACTTT
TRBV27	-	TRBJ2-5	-	CASSLQGRRETQYF	TGTGCCAGCAGTTTACAGGGAAGGAGAGAGACCCAGTACTTC
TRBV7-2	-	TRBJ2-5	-	CASSPHGTPQETQYF	TGTGCCAGCAGCCCACACGGGACGCCGCAAGAGACCCAGTACTTC
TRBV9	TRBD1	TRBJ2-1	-	CASSDGTGGSGGSYNEQFF	TGTGCCAGCAGCGACGGGACAGGGGGCTCCGGCGGCTCCTACAATGAGCAGTTCTTC
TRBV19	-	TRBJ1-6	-	CASSISWSVDSPLHF	TGTGCCAGTAGTATATCGTGGAGTGTGGATTCACCCCTCCACTTT
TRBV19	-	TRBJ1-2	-	CASSMIPGYGYTF	TGTGCCAGTAGTATGATCCCGGGATATGGCTACACCTTC
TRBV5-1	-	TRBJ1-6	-	CASSLEWKSPLHF	TGCGCCAGCAGCTTGGAGTGGAAGTCACCCCTCCACTTT
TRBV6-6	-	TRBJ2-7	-	CASSYSLSARPYEQYF	TGTGCCAGCAGTTACTCGCTTTCCGCGCGCCCCTACGAGCAGTACTTC
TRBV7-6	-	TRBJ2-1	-	CASSSKSNYNEQFF	TGTGCCAGCAGCTCTAAAAGTAACTACAATGAGCAGTTCTTC
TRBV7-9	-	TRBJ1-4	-	CASSLAPNEKLFF	TGTGCCAGCAGCTTAGCCCCTAATGAAAAACTGTTTTTT
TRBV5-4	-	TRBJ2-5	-	CASSRDYQETQYF	TGTGCCAGCAGCCGGGACTACCAAGAGACCCAGTACTTC
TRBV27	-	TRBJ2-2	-	CASSPISGELFF	TGTGCCAGCAGTCCAATATCCGGGGAGCTGTTTTTT
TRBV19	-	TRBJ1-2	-	CASSLLGDGYGYTF	TGTGCCAGTAGTCTCCTCGGGGACGGCTATGGCTACACCTTC
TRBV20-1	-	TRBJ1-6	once	CSARGDSPLHF	TGCAGTGCTAGGGGTGATTCACCCCTCCACTTT
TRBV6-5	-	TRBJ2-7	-	CASSRDPLGEQYF	TGTGCCAGCAGCCGCGACCCTCTCGGAGAGCAGTACTTC
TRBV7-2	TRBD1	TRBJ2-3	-	CASSLAPNGRTGGTDTQYF	TGTGCCAGCAGCTTAGCTCCAAACGGCCGGACAGGGGGCACAGATACGCAGTATTTT
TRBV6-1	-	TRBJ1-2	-	CASSDWGYGYTF	TGTGCCAGCAGTGACTGGGGGTATGGCTACACCTTC
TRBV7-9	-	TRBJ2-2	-	CASMGDTGELFF	TGTGCCAGCATGGGGGACACCGGGGAGCTGTTTTTT
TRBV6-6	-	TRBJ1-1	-	CASSGFGTEAFF	TGTGCCAGCAGTGGATTCGGCACTGAAGCTTTCTTT
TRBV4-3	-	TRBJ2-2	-	CASSQDGGTAYTGELFF	TGCGCCAGCAGCCAAGATGGGGGGACAGCTTACACCGGGGAGCTGTTTTTT
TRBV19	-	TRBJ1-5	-	CASSIGDTNQPQHF	TGTGCCAGTAGTATAGGGGACACCAATCAGCCCCAGCATTTT